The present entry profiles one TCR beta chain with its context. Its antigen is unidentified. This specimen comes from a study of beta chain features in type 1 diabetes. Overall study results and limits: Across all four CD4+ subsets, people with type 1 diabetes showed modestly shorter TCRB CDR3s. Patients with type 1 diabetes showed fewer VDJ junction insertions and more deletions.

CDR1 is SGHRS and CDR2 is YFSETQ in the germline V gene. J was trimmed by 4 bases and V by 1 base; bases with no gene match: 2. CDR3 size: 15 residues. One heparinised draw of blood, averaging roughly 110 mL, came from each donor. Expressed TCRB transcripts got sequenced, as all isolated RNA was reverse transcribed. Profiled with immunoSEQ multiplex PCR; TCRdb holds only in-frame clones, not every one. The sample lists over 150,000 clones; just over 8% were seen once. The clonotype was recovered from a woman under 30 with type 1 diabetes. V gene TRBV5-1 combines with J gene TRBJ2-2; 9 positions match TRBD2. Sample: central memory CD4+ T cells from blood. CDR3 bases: TGCGCCAGCAGCTTGCAACTAGCGGGCACCGGGGAGCTGTTTTTT. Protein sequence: CASSLQLAGTGELFF.